The entry that follows covers one T cell receptor (beta chain) sequence. The sample is drawn from a study of blood T cells in healthy people across ages. Together with a sample-barcoded 5' primer, a J-beta primer mix was included in a second PCR lasting 7 to 11 cycles. In TCRdb, the 5' RACE reads were re-called with MiXCR into one record per CDR3 protein. The sample yields about 2 million distinct CDR3 sequences, 49% seen once. Germline loops: CDR1 ENHRY, CDR2 SYGVKD. Trimming took 3 bases from V and 7 from J, leaving 7 bases between them. CDR3 length: 11 amino acids. Sequences were obtained from blood. This clonotype originated in a woman aged 40 to 49 in good health. The rearrangement joins TRBV10-3 to TRBJ2-7; D is undetermined. This CDR3 is CAISDRKEQYF. CDR3 sequence (DNA): TGTGCCATCAGTGACAGGAAGGAGCAGTACTTC.